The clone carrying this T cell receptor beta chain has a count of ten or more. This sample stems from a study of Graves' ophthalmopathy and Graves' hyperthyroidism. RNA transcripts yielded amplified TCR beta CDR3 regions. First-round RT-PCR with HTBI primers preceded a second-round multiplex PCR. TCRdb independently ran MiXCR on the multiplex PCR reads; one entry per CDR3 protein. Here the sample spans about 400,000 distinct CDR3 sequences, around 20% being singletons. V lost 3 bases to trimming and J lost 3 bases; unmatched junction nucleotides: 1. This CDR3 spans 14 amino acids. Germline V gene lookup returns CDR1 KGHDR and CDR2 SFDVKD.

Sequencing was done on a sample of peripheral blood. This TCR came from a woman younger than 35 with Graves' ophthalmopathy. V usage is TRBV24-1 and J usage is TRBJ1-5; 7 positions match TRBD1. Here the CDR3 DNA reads TGTGCCACCAGTGATGGGACAGCCAATCAGCCCCAGCATTTT. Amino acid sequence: CATSDGTANQPQHF.